This entry concerns a single T cell receptor beta chain. This entry comes from a study of low-dose radiotherapy and immunotherapy resistance in tumors. Across the whole study: Every two weeks, cyclophosphamide 200 mg/m2 was infused one day before radiation plus immunotherapy.

Covering alpha and beta chains, TRAV- and TRBV-specific primers were used for the first-strand cDNA. The TCRs were subjected to amplification over approximately 20 PCR cycles employing a constant-region primer in conjunction with a V-primer adapter. The mRNA which had been isolated was amplified by in vitro transcription. TCRdb analysed the reads with MiXCR anew, one entry per CDR3 protein. The sample contains around 99,000 distinct CDR3 sequences, 9.4% of which appear only once. Specified time point: before trial treatment. Treatment of the donors consisted of nivolumab and ipilimumab (plus aspirin, low-dose cyclophosphamide and low-dose radiotherapy). The CDR3 sequence is 14 residues long. With 2 bases removed from V and 2 bases from J, the gap between germline ends came to 10 bases. In germline, CDR1 is KGHSH, CDR2 LQKENI.

Source: PBMCs, taken before treatment. The chain joins TRBV18 to TRBJ2-7; D gene ambiguous. The TCR sequence derives from a male donor with prostate cancer. In DNA, the CDR3 is TGTGCCAGCTCACCAAGGCCGGAGACCTACGAGCAGTACTTC. It encodes CASSPRPETYEQYF.